What follows are 5 T cell receptor beta chains derived from one specimen sequenced in a study of early T cells in non-severe SARS-CoV-2 infection. TCRdb fed the 5' RACE reads into MiXCR, producing one record per CDR3 protein. The sample consists of approximately 84,000 distinct CDR3 sequences, just under 15% of them appearing once. The material sequenced was whole blood. These receptors came from an adult who was a healthcare worker with PCR-confirmed SARS-CoV-2 infection or an uninfected control (not recorded which).

The chain employs TRBV7-4 and TRBJ2-7; 7 bases match TRBD2. V shed 5 bases and J 5 bases; nucleotides not matched to a gene: 12. Germline V CDR1 and CDR2: SGHVT, SQSDAQ. The CDR3 has 15 residues. CDR3 DNA: TGTGCCAGCAGCGCACCTGGGAGGGTTCCAGACGAGCAGTACTTC. The encoded protein is CASSAPGRVPDEQYF.

This sequence joins TRBV20-1 and TRBJ2-1; 12 bases are a match to TRBD2. CDR1 and CDR2 from the germline V gene are DFQATT and SNEGSKA (reference sequence). CDR3 size: 15 residues. V lost 5 bases to trimming and J lost 5 bases; unmatched junction nucleotides: 7. The CDR3 DNA reads TGCAGTGCTCGAGCTAGCGGGAGGGCCGACAATGAGCAGTTCTTC. Residues: CSARASGRADNEQFF.

There are many counts of this clonotype. The chain is built from TRBV20-1 and TRBJ2-5; D may correspond to TRBD1 or TRBD2 (5 bases each). Deletions cut 6 bases from V and 0 bases from J, with 20 bases between. CDR1 is DFQATT and CDR2 is SNEGSKA in the germline V gene (reference sequence). The CDR3 is 16 amino acids. The CDR3 bases are TGCAGTGCCGCCCCGGGGCTCCCCTTGGACCAAGAGACCCAGTACTTC. It is translated as CSAAPGLPLDQETQYF.

Only a few counts were recorded for this clonotype. The chain links TRBV20-1 to TRBJ2-5; tentative D call: TRBD2 (5 bases). CDR1 is DFQATT, CDR2 SNEGSKA, per germline (reference sequence). V was shortened by 5 bases and J by 4 bases, with 20 bases between the two germline ends. The CDR3 covers 15 residues. The CDR3 region has the DNA TGCAGTGCTGGAACGAGCCGGGAACGTGGAGAGACCCAGTACTTC. Amino acid sequence: CSAGTSRERGETQYF.

This clonotype appeared a few times. The chain carries TRBV6-2 or TRBV6-3 and TRBJ2-2, with D unclear. This CDR3 spans 15 amino acids. Trimming removed 4 bases from V and 6 bases from J, with 15 bases in between. Germline assignment: CDR1 MNHEY and CDR2 SVGEGT. The DNA for the CDR3 is TGTGCCAGCAGTTTGTACGTTTCCCCACCCGGGGAGCTGTTTTTT. Translated, it gives CASSLYVSPPGELFF.